One and the same sample provided the 29 T cell receptor beta chains below, sequenced in a study of blood T cells in healthy people across ages. Then a second PCR, running roughly 7 to 12 cycles, was carried out with a sample-barcoded 5' primer and a J-beta primer mix. TCRdb re-called the 5' RACE reads through MiXCR, storing one row per CDR3 protein. The data contain roughly 1.4 million distinct CDR3 sequences, 59% of them singletons. Sequencing used blood. The origin of the receptors is a man between 18 and 35 years old in good health.

V usage is TRBV27 and J usage is TRBJ2-5, with 9 positions matching TRBD1. Matching the DNA end better, TRBJ2-7 makes the J call doubtful. The CDR3 sequence is 15 residues long. Germline loops: CDR1 MNHEY, CDR2 SMNVEV (reference sequence). The CDR3 nucleotides read TGTGCCAGCAGACACCGGGACAGGGTTAGACACGAGCAGTACTTC. It codes for CASRHRDRVRHEQYF.

V gene TRBV7-9 combines with J gene TRBJ2-5; 9 nucleotides agree with TRBD1. CDR1 SEHNR and CDR2 FQNEAQ come from the germline V gene (reference sequence). The CDR3 has 14 residues. The V and J ends lost 5 bases and 11 bases, in that order; junction bases with no gene match: 12. This chain's CDR3 is CASSRDRAYNEQYF. CDR3 sequence (DNA): TGTGCCAGCAGCCGGGACAGGGCCTACAATGAGCAGTACTTC.

The chain joins TRBV27 to TRBJ2-2; 12 bases align to TRBD2. The CDR3 loop spans 16 amino acids. The trim removed 0 bases at V and 6 bases at J, leaving 2 bases unmatched. The germline V gene encodes CDR1 MNHEY and CDR2 SMNVEV (reference sequence). The CDR3 sequence is CASSLSASGGAGELFF. The CDR3 DNA sequence: TGTGCCAGCAGTTTATCAGCTAGCGGGGGGGCCGGGGAGCTGTTTTTT.

The J gene is TRBJ2-7, the V gene TRBV7-9; 8 bases match TRBD1. The CDR3 spans 13 residues. Per germline, CDR1 SEHNR and CDR2 FQNEAQ (reference sequence). Trimming cost V 3 bases and J 6 bases; bases outside gene matches: 4. CDR3 loop: CASSFQGAAEQYF. The CDR3 DNA is TGTGCCAGCAGCTTTCAGGGGGCGGCCGAGCAGTACTTC.

The gene calls are TRBV12-5 and TRBJ2-5; D might be TRBD1 (6 bases). The J call is doubtful: the DNA matches TRBJ2-7 better. Germline CDR1 is LGHNT and CDR2 is FRNRAP. CDR3 length: 14 amino acids. In DNA form, the CDR3 reads TGTGCTGGGGCCGGGACACTTTTGTCCTACGAGCAGTACTTC. It is translated as CAGAGTLLSYEQYF.

CDR3 nucleotide sequence: TGTGCCATCAGTGAGTCAAGGGGGACTAGCGGCCTCTCCTACAATGAGCAGTTCTTC. Amino acid sequence: CAISESRGTSGLSYNEQFF. The V call is TRBV10-3, the J call TRBJ2-1, with 11 bases aligning to TRBD2. The CDR3 length is 19 residues. Germline V gene lookup returns CDR1 ENHRY and CDR2 SYGVKD. Trimming cost V 0 bases and J 0 bases; bases outside gene matches: 7.

The chain recombines TRBV6-2 or TRBV6-3 with TRBJ2-1, with D perhaps assigned TRBD1 or TRBD2 (5 bases each). In germline, CDR1 is MNHEY, CDR2 SVGEGT. V was pared by 5 bases and J by 4 bases, with 18 bases between. This CDR3 has 16 residues. The CDR3 coding sequence is TGTGCCAGCAGTCGGAACGGGGCAGGAGCTTACAATGAGCAGTTCTTC. Translation: CASSRNGAGAYNEQFF.

V usage is TRBV4-1 and J usage is TRBJ2-7, with D hard to call. V was clipped by 2 bases and J by 4 bases, with 9 bases between them. From germline, CDR1 is MGHRA and CDR2 YSYEKL. The CDR3 sequence is 13 residues long. CDR3: CASSQNVDYEQYF. DNA of the CDR3: TGCGCCAGCAGCCAAAACGTCGATTACGAGCAGTACTTC.

V is TRBV12-5 and J is TRBJ2-3; 10 positions match TRBD2. The junction had 13 bases not matched to a gene; V was cut back by 6 bases and J by 10 bases. The CDR3 consists of 15 residues. Germline V gene data show CDR1 as LGHNT and CDR2 as FRNRAP. The CDR3 loop reads CASGQTSGPSEAQYF. The CDR3 DNA follows: TGTGCTAGTGGGCAGACTAGCGGGCCCTCCGAGGCGCAGTATTTT.

This clonotype has a handful of counts. The chain employs TRBV27 and TRBJ2-5; D not certain. The CDR3 spans 13 residues. CDR1 is MNHEY, CDR2 SMNVEV, per germline (reference sequence). V lost 6 bases to trimming and J lost 1 base, with 9 bases between them. CDR3 protein: CASRFLTQETQYF. The CDR3 nucleotides read TGTGCCAGCAGATTTCTAACCCAAGAGACCCAGTACTTC.

This chain uses TRBV10-3 with TRBJ1-2, with D uncertain. V was cut by 8 bases and J by 4 bases, with 11 bases left in between. Germline V gene lookup returns CDR1 ENHRY and CDR2 SYGVKD. CDR3 length: 12 amino acids. The CDR3 sequence: CAIFGDGYGYTF. For the CDR3, the DNA is TGTGCCATCTTCGGGGATGGCTATGGCTACACCTTC.

The rearrangement joins TRBV6-5 to TRBJ2-7; D may be TRBD2 (6 bases). This CDR3 contains 16 residues. The V and J ends lost 2 bases and 3 bases respectively, with 17 bases between them. From germline, CDR1 is MNHEY and CDR2 SVGAGI. CDR3 region: CASSYAIPGEYYEQYF. The CDR3 DNA is TGTGCCAGCAGTTACGCGATACCGGGGGAATACTACGAGCAGTACTTC.

The chain links TRBV6-5 to TRBJ2-6, with 9 bases fitting TRBD2. The CDR3 consists of 19 residues. V shed 0 bases, J shed 0 bases, and the junction held 6 bases outside the gene matches. Germline V gene data show CDR1 as MNHEY and CDR2 as SVGAGI. The CDR3 nucleotides read TGTGCCAGCAGTTACTCGAGCGGGAGGACCCCCTCTGGGGCCAACGTCCTGACTTTC. Protein product: CASSYSSGRTPSGANVLTF.

Only one count was recorded for this clonotype. J is TRBJ2-4 and V is TRBV3-1; D might be TRBD2 (6 bases). The V end was cut by 1 base, the J end by 15 bases, with 13 bases between. Germline V gene lookup returns CDR1 LGHDT and CDR2 YNNKEL (reference sequence). The CDR3 spans 12 residues. CDR3 amino acids: CASSQAGLPGYF. CDR3 coding DNA: TGTGCCAGCAGCCAAGCGGGACTCCCCGGGTACTTC.

The chain joins TRBV4-1 to TRBJ1-1; possibly TRBD1 for D (5 bases). The CDR3 has 15 residues. V was clipped by 3 bases and J by 5 bases, with 16 bases between them. The germline V gene has CDR1 MGHRA and CDR2 YSYEKL. The CDR3 reads CASSHGEGARTEAFF. Here the CDR3 DNA reads TGCGCCAGCAGCCATGGGGAAGGGGCAAGGACTGAAGCTTTCTTT.

This chain connects TRBV6-5 to TRBJ1-2, with TRBD1 matching over 8 bases. The CDR3 length is 15 residues. CDR1 is MNHEY and CDR2 is SVGAGI in the germline V gene. Trimming at V came to 0 bases and at J to 7 bases, leaving 7 bases not matched to a gene. CDR3: CASSYSIGQGAGYTF. The CDR3 nucleotides are TGTGCCAGCAGTTACTCGATCGGACAGGGTGCTGGCTACACCTTC.

V is TRBV4-3 and J is TRBJ2-2; D unresolved. The CDR3 spans 15 residues. V lost 1 base to trimming and J lost 3 bases, with 9 bases between them. Germline-derived CDR1 and CDR2 are LGHNA and YSLEER. The CDR3 nucleotides read TGCGCCAGCAGCCAAGGCTCTCAGGACACCGGGGAGCTGTTTTTT. Translation: CASSQGSQDTGELFF.

V and J are TRBV20-1 and TRBJ2-7; D gene unclear. Germline CDR1 and CDR2: DFQATT and SNEGSKA (reference sequence). V was cut by 0 bases and J by 0 bases, with 12 bases left in between. The CDR3 sequence is 15 residues long. CDR3 nucleotides: TGCAGTGCTAGAGATAAGGAGTTGGCCTCCTACGAGCAGTACTTC. It translates to CSARDKELASYEQYF.

In its sample, this clonotype was seen once. The rearrangement links TRBV7-9 to TRBJ2-1, with D perhaps matching TRBD2 (5 bases). The CDR3 is 12 amino acids. The V gene lost 5 bases and the J gene lost 10 bases, with 12 bases spanning the gap. Germline values: CDR1 SEHNR, CDR2 FQNEAQ (reference sequence). CDR3: CASSKDDYEQFF. In nucleotides, the CDR3 is TGTGCCAGCAGCAAGGACGACTACGAGCAGTTCTTC.

The chain recombines TRBV3-1 with TRBJ1-6, with a possible D match to TRBD1 (5 bases). Between the trimmed V and J ends, which lost 3 bases and 0 bases, there was a span of 24 bases. The V gene's germline CDR1 is LGHDT and CDR2 YNNKEL (reference sequence). This CDR3 is 21 amino acids long. As DNA, the CDR3 is TGTGCCAGCAGCCACCGTACCCCACCGGGACTCCCGAGCTCCTATAATTCACCCCTCCACTTT. It encodes CASSHRTPPGLPSSYNSPLHF.

The CDR3 region has the DNA TGCGCCAGCAGCCCGGACGCAGCGGGAGGTCTCCAAGAGACCCAGTACTTC. Translation gives CASSPDAAGGLQETQYF. The chain has TRBV5-1 and TRBJ2-5; 9 nucleotides align to TRBD2. The J segment lost 1 base and the V segment lost 4 bases, leaving 11 bases of the junction unmatched. This CDR3 comprises 17 residues. Germline CDR1 SGHRS, CDR2 YFSETQ. Full variable domain (remainder filled in from reference TRBV5-1 and TRBJ2-5): KAGVTQTPRYLIKTRGQQVTLSCSPISGHRSVSWYQQTPGQGLQFLFEYFSETQRNKGNFPGRFSGRQFSNSRSEMNVSTLELGDSALYLCASSPDAAGGLQETQYFGPGTRLLVL.

V gene TRBV29-1 combines with J gene TRBJ2-1; 11 bases are shared with TRBD2. J was trimmed by 3 bases and V by 8 bases; bases with no gene match: 18. The CDR3 covers 18 residues. Germline V gene data show CDR1 as SQVTM and CDR2 as ANQGSEA. In DNA, the CDR3 is TGCAGCCCTGGGTTGGGTACTAGCGGGGGAGTAAACTACAATGAGCAGTTCTTC. This gives the protein CSPGLGTSGGVNYNEQFF.

The chain joins TRBV10-3 to TRBJ2-3; 7 bases align to TRBD1. The germline CDR1 and CDR2 sequences are ENHRY and SYGVKD. CDR3 length equals 15 residues. With 6 bases clipped from V and 2 bases from J, the junction kept 8 bases outside the gene matches. The CDR3 sequence: CAIRPTGFNTDTQYF. The DNA for the CDR3 is TGTGCCATCAGGCCGACAGGGTTTAACACAGATACGCAGTATTTT.

The V gene is TRBV29-1, the J gene TRBJ2-1, with 7 nucleotides matching TRBD2. Looked up from germline, CDR1 is SQVTM and CDR2 is ANQGSEA. This CDR3 has 12 residues. Losses at the gene ends were 7 bases for V and 4 bases for J; bases not matched to a gene: 4. CDR3 loop: CSGEGDYNEQFF. CDR3 sequence (DNA): TGCAGCGGGGAGGGAGATTACAATGAGCAGTTCTTC.

The genes are TRBV20-1 and TRBJ2-5; the D is unclear. CDR1 and CDR2 (germline): DFQATT, SNEGSKA (reference sequence). Trimming left V 1 base short and J 6 bases short, with 12 bases between. The CDR3 has 13 amino acids. The CDR3 nucleotides read TGCAGTGCTAGAGTCTCGAATGAGAAGACCCAGTACTTC. It yields the protein CSARVSNEKTQYF.

CDR3 sequence reads: CASSPTGGVGEKLFF. In DNA, the CDR3 is TGTGCCAGCAGCCCCACGGGAGGGGTAGGTGAAAAACTGTTTTTT. V is TRBV12-3 or TRBV12-4 and J is TRBJ1-4; possible D gene TRBD1, 5 bases. The V and J ends lost 6 bases and 7 bases respectively, with 18 bases between them. The CDR3 extends over 15 amino acids.

The chain recombines TRBV7-9 with TRBJ2-1; 8 positions match TRBD1. Germline assignment: CDR1 SEHNR and CDR2 FQNEAQ (reference sequence). The V gene end was trimmed by 5 bases and the J gene end by 13 bases; junction bases not matched to a gene: 4. The CDR3 covers 11 residues. The CDR3 bases are TGTGCCAGCAGCCAGGACAGGGTTCAGTTCTTC. It specifies CASSQDRVQFF.

The chain uses TRBV25-1 and TRBJ1-4; D remains ambiguous. Germline-derived CDR1 and CDR2 are MGHDK and SYGVNS. The CDR3 consists of 13 residues. V was cut by 3 bases and J by 6 bases, with 8 bases left in between. In DNA, the CDR3 is TGTGCCAGCAGTGAGACTGGGGATGAAAAACTGTTTTTT. It specifies CASSETGDEKLFF.

The CDR3 loop reads CSASGGTETQYF. For the CDR3, the DNA is TGCAGTGCTAGTGGCGGAACGGAGACCCAGTACTTC. The chain carries TRBV20-1 and TRBJ2-5; D ambiguous. Germline assignment: CDR1 DFQATT and CDR2 SNEGSKA (reference sequence). This CDR3 is built from 12 residues. Trimming stripped 3 bases from V and 5 bases from J, with 10 bases between.